A single sample is the source of the 13 T cell receptor beta chains below, sequenced in a study of shared clonotypes between healthy human individuals (dated by TCRdb to about 2020). The library relied on the immunoSEQ multiplex PCR assay. This immuneACCESS table, as held by TCRdb, lists in-frame sequences with V and J called but not all clones. Of the missing ones, under half trace to an unresolved V gene in checked studies; the others have no known cause. The sample table lists about 1 million clones, 78% of them with a count of one. The ten largest clones add up to more than 0.5% of the sample. Sequenced: memory CD4+ T cells from PBMCs. The cell subset or site label for this specimen denotes: CD45RA-negative fraction. The receptors come from a man younger than 35 in good health. Some clones in this sample may be carry-over from other donors' samples.

This clone was counted a few times. The chain carries TRBV5-1 and TRBJ2-5, with a weak D call TRBD1 (7 bases). The CDR3 loop spans 15 amino acids. The V end was cut by 0 bases, the J end by 2 bases, with 11 bases between. Germline CDR1 reads SGHRS; CDR2 reads YFSETQ. The CDR3 protein is CASSLGRGQQETQYF. In nucleotides, the CDR3 is TGCGCCAGCAGCTTGGGGAGGGGGCAACAAGAGACCCAGTACTTC. Looking up the rest from reference TRBV5-1 and TRBJ2-5 gives the full variable domain: KAGVTQTPRYLIKTRGQQVTLSCSPISGHRSVSWYQQTPGQGLQFLFEYFSETQRNKGNFPGRFSGRQFSNSRSEMNVSTLELGDSALYLCASSLGRGQQETQYFGPGTRLLVL.

CDR3 DNA sequence: TGTGCCAGCAGCTTAGGAGTTGGGGGGCGCGGGTCAGATACGCAGTATTTT. It is translated as CASSLGVGGRGSDTQYF. This sequence joins TRBV13 and TRBJ2-3; either TRBD1 or TRBD2 may supply D (6 bases each). With 0 bases removed from V and 4 bases from J, the gap between germline ends came to 17 bases. The CDR3 has 17 amino acids. Germline lookup yields CDR1 PRHDT and CDR2 FYEKMQ (reference sequence). The full variable domain, its missing parts supplied by reference TRBV13 and TRBJ2-3, is AAGVIQSPRHLIKEKRETATLKCYPIPRHDTVYWYQQGPGQDPQFLISFYEKMQSDKGSIPDRFSAQQFSDYHSELNMSSLELGDSALYFCASSLGVGGRGSDTQYFGPGTRLTVL.

The rearrangement uses TRBV7-2 and TRBJ2-1; D is possibly TRBD1 or TRBD2 (5 bases each). This CDR3 comprises 16 residues. In germline, CDR1 is SGHTA, CDR2 FQGNSA. The V end lost 5 bases, the J end lost 9 bases, and 23 bases lay between the germline ends. CDR3 loop: CASSDNRGAVLGEQFF. The CDR3 DNA sequence: TGTGCCAGCAGCGACAACCGAGGGGCGGTGCTGGGTGAGCAGTTCTTC.

The rearrangement joins TRBV18 to TRBJ1-1; D possibly corresponds to TRBD1 (5 bases). Germline V gives CDR1 KGHSH, CDR2 LQKENI. The ends were cut back, 3 bases at V and 7 bases at J, with 15 bases in the middle. This CDR3 is built from 14 residues. CDR3 sequence reads: CASSPGTLSGEAFF. In DNA, the CDR3 is TGTGCCAGCTCACCTGGGACCTTAAGCGGTGAAGCTTTCTTT.

A single count supports this clone. The V and J genes are TRBV30 and TRBJ2-2, with 8 bases identical to TRBD1. This CDR3 contains 15 residues. From germline, CDR1 is GTSNPN and CDR2 SVGIG (reference sequence). The trim removed 7 bases at V and 6 bases at J, leaving 13 bases unmatched. The CDR3 DNA sequence: TGTGCCTCCTCATCAGGGGGCGCCTTCCCCGGGGAGCTGTTTTTT. Its translation: CASSSGGAFPGELFF.

V is TRBV19 and J is TRBJ2-7; 8 bases line up with TRBD2. This CDR3 is built from 14 residues. Germline V CDR1 and CDR2: LNHDA, SQIVND (reference sequence). V was pared by 4 bases and J by 1 base, with 3 bases of the junction left unmatched. The DNA of the CDR3 is TGTGCCAGTAGTAAGCGGGAGAGGTCCTACGAGCAGTACTTC. The encoded protein is CASSKRERSYEQYF.

This clone was seen a few times. CDR3 sequence reads: CASSWGGNTEAFF. The CDR3 nucleotides read TGTGCCAGCAGTTGGGGGGGGAACACTGAAGCTTTCTTT. This chain joins TRBV27 and TRBJ1-1; D might be TRBD1 (5 bases). Trimming cost V 4 bases and J 1 base, with 7 bases left between them. Looked up from germline, CDR1 is MNHEY and CDR2 is SMNVEV (reference sequence). This CDR3 has 13 amino acids.

V usage is TRBV28 and J usage is TRBJ1-2; TRBD1 might be the D (6 bases). V lost 6 bases and J 7 bases, leaving 24 bases between the germline ends. This CDR3 has 16 residues. CDR1 is MDHEN and CDR2 is SYDVKM in the germline V gene. CDR3 nucleotide sequence: TGTGCCAGCAGCTTACAATCCCCCTACAGGGCAAGTGGCTACACCTTC. Translating it yields CASSLQSPYRASGYTF.

The table lists this clone with a few counts. The chain couples TRBV9 to TRBJ2-5; possible D gene TRBD1, 6 bases. Deletions cut 4 bases from V and 7 bases from J, with 17 bases between. The CDR3 has 14 amino acids. Looked up from germline, CDR1 is SGDLS and CDR2 is YYNGEE. CDR3 sequence reads: CASSYRTDSPTQYF. The DNA of the CDR3 is TGTGCCAGCAGCTACCGGACAGACAGTCCGACCCAGTACTTC.

This sequence joins TRBV6-1 and TRBJ2-7; D may be TRBD1 (5 bases). Trimming removed 2 bases at V and 3 bases at J, with 11 bases between. The CDR3 contains 14 residues. Germline CDR1 MNHNS, CDR2 SASEGT. As DNA, the CDR3 is TGTGCCAGCAGTGAACAGGGCAGGTACTACGAGCAGTACTTC. Its protein product is CASSEQGRYYEQYF.

The V call is TRBV6-4, the J call TRBJ2-7, with 7 bases fitting TRBD2. CDR1 is MRHNA, CDR2 SNTAGT, per germline. V shed 4 bases and J 3 bases; nucleotides not matched to a gene: 9. This CDR3 region has 15 residues. In DNA, the CDR3 is TGTGCCAGCAGTGTCCAGGCGGGAGTTTTCTACGAGCAGTACTTC. Residues: CASSVQAGVFYEQYF.

This chain joins TRBV5-6 and TRBJ1-5; the D gene is possibly TRBD1 (5 bases). V gave up 5 bases and J gave up 0 bases, with 12 bases separating them. CDR3 length: 15 amino acids. Per the germline V gene, CDR1 is SGHDT and CDR2 is YYEEEE. CDR3 bases: TGTGCCAGCAGATCGATGACAGATAGCAATCAGCCCCAGCATTTT. This gives the protein CASRSMTDSNQPQHF.

This chain joins TRBV28 and TRBJ2-5; D is perhaps TRBD2 (6 bases). From germline, CDR1 is MDHEN and CDR2 SYDVKM. The CDR3 totals 13 residues. V was cut by 5 bases and J by 7 bases, with 14 bases left in between. The CDR3 loop is CASSRTEGRTQYF. The CDR3, as DNA: TGTGCCAGCAGTCGGACGGAGGGTCGGACCCAGTACTTC.